This T cell receptor (beta chain) comes out of a study of cytotoxic CD8 clonotypes in ibrutinib-treated CLL (dated by TCRdb to the early 2020s). For the study in its entirety: The cohort included around 16 treatment-naive and some twelve relapsed/refractory patients; roughly 17 were IGHV unmutated. Every remission and progressive disease sample was obtained while ibrutinib was still being received by the patients. Response samples were taken after a median of approximately 12 months on treatment, ranging from about 6 to 40 months. Longitudinal samples were available for 26 of the 86 trial participants. Cryopreserved peripheral blood mononuclear cells were collected before treatment, at response, and at either disease progression or sustained remission. Samples averaged approximately 260,000 productive templates and 90,000 to 100,000 productive rearrangements. Responses were partial in approximately 24 patients and complete in 2; after median roughly 69 months follow-up, about 14 stayed in remission and about twelve progressed. General conclusions and limits of the study: Public clonotypes were rare and either shrank or stayed stable during treatment, and the rise in clonality at ibrutinib response reflected expansion of private clonotypes. Sampling times were not matched between patients in sustained remission and patients whose disease was progressing, and lymph node repertoires were not examined. Clonality rose at ibrutinib response, remained stable during sustained remission, and dropped back toward baseline at progression. At baseline, clonality was higher than in age-matched healthy donors and showed a strong correlation with circulating CD8+ T-cell counts.

V trim: 6 bases; J trim: 2 bases; unmatched bases: 8. Including the terminal cysteine and phenylalanine, the CDR3 comprises 15 residues. This entry keeps only the CDR3 DNA: 45 bases, framed from base 1. CDR1 and CDR2, looked up from the germline V gene, are SGHVS and FQNEAQ. As concerns this clone: It has no known antigen specificity. There are no base qualities to consult, and no much larger clone falls within one base.

This specimen's time point label, per the study, means: approximately eleven months on ibrutinib. For TCR beta library preparation, about 1.8 micrograms of genomic DNA were isolated from cryopreserved PBMCs. High-throughput TCR beta sequencing was performed on longitudinal blood samples from CLL patients receiving ibrutinib monotherapy. Patients were enrolled in a phase 2 open-label single-center ibrutinib monotherapy trial. The goal of deep resolution MiSeq sequencing was a depth between 1 in 1 million and 1 in 200,000 T cells, and coverage averaged 10x per clonotype. The immunoSEQ hsTCRB Kit was used to generate the TCR beta libraries. In the source study's methods: ImmunoSEQ Data Assistant and ImmunoSEQ Analyzer were used for data analysis, and V, D and J genes were assigned according to IMGT definitions. Clonality, with values ranging from 0 to 1, was calculated as one minus the normalized Shannon entropy of productive rearrangement frequencies. Only overrepresented clonotypes making up at least 0.05% of each patient's repertoire were included in the public clonotype analysis. Roughly 13 age-matched healthy donor repertoires from immuneACCESS were used as controls for clonality. TCRdb holds this immuneACCESS table with in-frame rearrangements only. Some clones are missing; in checked studies, unresolved V genes explain under half, and the rest has no known cause. V and J calls and clone size are as listed in that table; D and trimming were resolved from the DNA. This sample lists approximately 150,000 clones; 77% were detected once. The ten largest account for under 35% of the sample.

This specimen consisted of PBMCs, obtained after 12 months of ibrutinib treatment. The receptor was isolated from a human donor with chronic lymphocytic leukemia. The chain is encoded by TRBV7-8 joined to TRBJ2-7, and 9 junctional nucleotides match TRBD1. The bases are TGTGCCAGCAGTCGACAGGGGGTCTCCGCCTACGAGCAGTACTTC. The translation is CASSRQGVSAYEQYF.